What follows describes a single T cell receptor (beta chain). V was cut by 4 bases and J by 2 bases, with 10 bases left in between. CDR1 is SGHNT and CDR2 is YYREEE in the germline V gene (reference sequence). The CDR3 runs to 15 residues. MiXCR, run by TCRdb on the reads, gives a single entry per CDR3 protein. The sample records 740,000 or so distinct CDR3 sequences, 35% to 45% being singletons. This specimen comes from a study of T cell repertoires in cytomegalovirus infection. This chain connects TRBV5-4 to TRBJ1-6; D call uncertain. The TCR originated in a human donor in good health (CMV status not recorded). Some clones in this sample may be carry-over from other donors' samples. The sample was PBMCs. The CDR3 loop is CASSIPGTYNSPLHF. The CDR3 bases are TGTGCCAGCAGCATACCCGGGACCTATAATTCACCCCTCCACTTT.